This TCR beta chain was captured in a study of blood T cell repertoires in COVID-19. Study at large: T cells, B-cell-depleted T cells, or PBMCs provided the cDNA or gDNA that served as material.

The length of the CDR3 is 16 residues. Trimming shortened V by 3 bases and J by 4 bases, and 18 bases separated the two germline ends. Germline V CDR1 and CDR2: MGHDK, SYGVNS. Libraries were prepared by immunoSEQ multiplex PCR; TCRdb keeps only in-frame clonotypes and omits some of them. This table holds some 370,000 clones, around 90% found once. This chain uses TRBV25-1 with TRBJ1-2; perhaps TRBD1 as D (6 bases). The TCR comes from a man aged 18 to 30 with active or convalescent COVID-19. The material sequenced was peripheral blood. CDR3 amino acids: CASSDPGAEQGYGYTF. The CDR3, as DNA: TGTGCCAGCAGTGACCCTGGGGCTGAACAGGGCTATGGCTACACCTTC.